This T cell receptor (beta chain) was recovered during a study of shared clonotypes between healthy human individuals. Study information: Per donor, three plates held CD4 naive cells, three held CD4 memory, two held CD8 naive and one held CD8 memory.

The data were produced by immunoSEQ multiplex PCR, yet TCRdb's version contains in-frame clones alone and is incomplete. The sample consists of about 1.5 million clones, approximately 98% of them appearing once. This CDR3 region has 15 residues. The germline V gene encodes CDR1 SEHNR and CDR2 FQNEAQ (reference sequence). Trimming removed 5 bases from V and 3 bases from J; junction bases left unmatched: 7. V is TRBV7-9 and J is TRBJ2-7; 10 nucleotides match TRBD1. The sequenced sample consisted of naive CD4+ T cells sorted from blood. Subset denoted: CD45RA+ positively selected. The clonotype comes from a man between 25 and 39 years old in good health. The CDR3 DNA reads as TGTGCCAGCAGCGCCGGGGGACAGGGGTTCTACGAGCAGTACTTC. Translation: CASSAGGQGFYEQYF.